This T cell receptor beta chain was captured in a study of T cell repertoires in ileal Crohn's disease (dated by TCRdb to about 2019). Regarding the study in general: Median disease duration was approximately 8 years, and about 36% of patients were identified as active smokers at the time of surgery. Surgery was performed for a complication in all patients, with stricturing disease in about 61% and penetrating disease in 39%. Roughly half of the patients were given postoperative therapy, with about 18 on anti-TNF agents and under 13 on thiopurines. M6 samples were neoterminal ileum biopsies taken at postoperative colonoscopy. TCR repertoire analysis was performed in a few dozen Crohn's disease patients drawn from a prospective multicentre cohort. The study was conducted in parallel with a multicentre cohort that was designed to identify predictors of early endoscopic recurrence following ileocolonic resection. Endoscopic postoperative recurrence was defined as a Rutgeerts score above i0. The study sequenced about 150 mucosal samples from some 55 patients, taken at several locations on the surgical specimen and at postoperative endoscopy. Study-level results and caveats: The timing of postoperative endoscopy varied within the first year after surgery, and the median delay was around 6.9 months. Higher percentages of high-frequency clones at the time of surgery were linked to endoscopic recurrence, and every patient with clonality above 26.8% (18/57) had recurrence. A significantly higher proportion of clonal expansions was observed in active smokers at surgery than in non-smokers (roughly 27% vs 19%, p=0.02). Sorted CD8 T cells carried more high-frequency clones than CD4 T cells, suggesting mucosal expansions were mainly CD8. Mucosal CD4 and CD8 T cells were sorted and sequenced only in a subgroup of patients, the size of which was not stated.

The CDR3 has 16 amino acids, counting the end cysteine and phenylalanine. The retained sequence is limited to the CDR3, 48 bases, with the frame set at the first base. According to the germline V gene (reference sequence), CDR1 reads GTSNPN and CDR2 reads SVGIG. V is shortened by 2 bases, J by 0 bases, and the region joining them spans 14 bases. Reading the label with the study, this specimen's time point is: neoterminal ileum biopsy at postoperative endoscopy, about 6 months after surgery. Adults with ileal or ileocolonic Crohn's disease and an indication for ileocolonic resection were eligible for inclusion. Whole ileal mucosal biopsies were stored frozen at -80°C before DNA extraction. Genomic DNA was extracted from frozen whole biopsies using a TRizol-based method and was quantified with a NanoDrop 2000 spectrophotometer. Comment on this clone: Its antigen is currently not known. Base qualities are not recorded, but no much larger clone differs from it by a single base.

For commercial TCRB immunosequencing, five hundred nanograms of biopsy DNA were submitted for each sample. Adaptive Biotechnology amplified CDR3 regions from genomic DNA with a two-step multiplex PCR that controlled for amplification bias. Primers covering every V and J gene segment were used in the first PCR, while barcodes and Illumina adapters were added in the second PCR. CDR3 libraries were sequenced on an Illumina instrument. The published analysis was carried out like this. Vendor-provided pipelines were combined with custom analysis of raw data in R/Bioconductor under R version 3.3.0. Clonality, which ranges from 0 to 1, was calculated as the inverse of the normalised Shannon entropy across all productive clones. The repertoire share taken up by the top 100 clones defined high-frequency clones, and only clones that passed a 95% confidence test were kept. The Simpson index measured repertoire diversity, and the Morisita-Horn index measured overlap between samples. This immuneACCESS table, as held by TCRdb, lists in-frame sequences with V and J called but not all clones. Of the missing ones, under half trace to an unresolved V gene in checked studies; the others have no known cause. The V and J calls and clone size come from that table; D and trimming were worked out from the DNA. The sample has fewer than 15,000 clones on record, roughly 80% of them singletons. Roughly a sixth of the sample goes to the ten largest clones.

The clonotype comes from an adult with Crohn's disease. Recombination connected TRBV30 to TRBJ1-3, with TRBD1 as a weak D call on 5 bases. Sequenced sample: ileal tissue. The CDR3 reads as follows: CAWSHQTANSGNTIYF. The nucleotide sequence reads TGTGCCTGGAGTCATCAGACAGCGAACTCTGGAAACACCATATATTTT.